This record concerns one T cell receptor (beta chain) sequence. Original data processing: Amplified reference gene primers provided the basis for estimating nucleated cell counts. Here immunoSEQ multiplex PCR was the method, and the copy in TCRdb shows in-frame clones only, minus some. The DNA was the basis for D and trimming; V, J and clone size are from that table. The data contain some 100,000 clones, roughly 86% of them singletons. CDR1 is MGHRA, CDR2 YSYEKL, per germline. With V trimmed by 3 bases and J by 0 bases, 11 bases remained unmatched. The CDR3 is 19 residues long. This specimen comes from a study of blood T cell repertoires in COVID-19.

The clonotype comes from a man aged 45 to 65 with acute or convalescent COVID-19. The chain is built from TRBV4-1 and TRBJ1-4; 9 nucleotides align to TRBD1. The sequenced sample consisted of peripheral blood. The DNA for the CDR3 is TGCGCCAGCAGCCAGGGACAGGGTGACTACTCTGCAACTAATGAAAAACTGTTTTTT. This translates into CASSQGQGDYSATNEKLFF.